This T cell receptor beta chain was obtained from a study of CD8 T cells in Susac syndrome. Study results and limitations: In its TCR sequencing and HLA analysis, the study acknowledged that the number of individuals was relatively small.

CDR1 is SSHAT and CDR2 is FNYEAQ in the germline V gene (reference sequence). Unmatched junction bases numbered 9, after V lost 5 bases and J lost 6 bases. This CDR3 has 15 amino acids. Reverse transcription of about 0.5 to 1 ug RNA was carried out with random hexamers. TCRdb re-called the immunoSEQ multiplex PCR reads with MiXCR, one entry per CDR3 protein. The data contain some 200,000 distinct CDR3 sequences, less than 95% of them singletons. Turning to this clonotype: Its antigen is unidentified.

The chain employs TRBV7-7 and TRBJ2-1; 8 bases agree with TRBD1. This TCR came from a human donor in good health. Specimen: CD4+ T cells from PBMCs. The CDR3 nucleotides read TGTGCCAGCAGCCTTGACAGGGGAGAGGGCAATGAGCAGTTCTTC. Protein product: CASSLDRGEGNEQFF.